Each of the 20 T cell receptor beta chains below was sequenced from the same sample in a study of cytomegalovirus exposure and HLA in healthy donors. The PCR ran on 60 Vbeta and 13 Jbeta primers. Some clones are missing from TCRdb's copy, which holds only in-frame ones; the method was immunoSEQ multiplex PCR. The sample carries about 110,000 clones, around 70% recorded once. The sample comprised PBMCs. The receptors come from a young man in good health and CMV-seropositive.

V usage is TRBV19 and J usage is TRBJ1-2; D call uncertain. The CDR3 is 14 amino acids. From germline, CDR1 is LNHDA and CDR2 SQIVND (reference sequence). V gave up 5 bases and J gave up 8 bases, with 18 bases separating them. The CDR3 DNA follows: TGTGCCAGTAGTTTGTGGGCAGGATCAGGCGGCTACACCTTC. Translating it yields CASSLWAGSGGYTF.

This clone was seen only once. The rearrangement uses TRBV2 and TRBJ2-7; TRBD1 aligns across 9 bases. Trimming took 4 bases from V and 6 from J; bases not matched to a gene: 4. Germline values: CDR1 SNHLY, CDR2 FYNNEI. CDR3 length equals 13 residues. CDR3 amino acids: CASSAGQGVEQYV. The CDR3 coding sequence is TGTGCCAGCAGTGCGGGACAGGGAGTCGAGCAGTACGTC.

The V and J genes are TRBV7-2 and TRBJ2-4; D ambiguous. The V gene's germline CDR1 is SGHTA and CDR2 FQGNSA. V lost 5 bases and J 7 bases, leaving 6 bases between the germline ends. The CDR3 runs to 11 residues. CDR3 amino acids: CASSPSNIQYF. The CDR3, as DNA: TGTGCCAGCAGCCCCTCTAACATTCAGTACTTC.

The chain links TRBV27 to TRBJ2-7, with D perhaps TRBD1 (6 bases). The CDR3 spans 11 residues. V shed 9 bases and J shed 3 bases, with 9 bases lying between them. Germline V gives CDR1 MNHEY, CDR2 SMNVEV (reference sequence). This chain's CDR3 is CARLQGYEQYV. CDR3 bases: TGTGCCAGACTACAGGGCTACGAGCAGTACGTC.

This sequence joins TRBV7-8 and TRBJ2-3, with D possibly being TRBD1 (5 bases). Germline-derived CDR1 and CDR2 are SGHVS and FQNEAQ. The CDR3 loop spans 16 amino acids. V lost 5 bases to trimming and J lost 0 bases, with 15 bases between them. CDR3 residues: CASSAGFAVSTDTQYF. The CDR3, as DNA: TGTGCCAGCAGCGCAGGGTTCGCGGTTAGCACAGATACGCAGTATTTT.

CDR3 sequence reads: CASSISGGQRKNIQYF. CDR3 DNA: TGTGCCAGTAGTATTTCGGGGGGCCAGAGGAAAAACATTCAGTACTTC. The V call is TRBV19, the J call TRBJ2-4; weak D call: TRBD2 (7 bases). This CDR3 region has 16 residues. Germline V gene data show CDR1 as LNHDA and CDR2 as SQIVND (reference sequence). Trimming pared 3 bases from V and 4 bases from J, leaving 16 bases between.

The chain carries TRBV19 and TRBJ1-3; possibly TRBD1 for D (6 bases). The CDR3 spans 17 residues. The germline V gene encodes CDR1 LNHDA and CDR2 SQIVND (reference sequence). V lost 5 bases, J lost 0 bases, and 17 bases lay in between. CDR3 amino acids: CASSDLGGAISGNTIYF. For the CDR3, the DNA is TGTGCCAGTAGTGATCTAGGGGGAGCGATCTCTGGAAACACCATATATTTT.

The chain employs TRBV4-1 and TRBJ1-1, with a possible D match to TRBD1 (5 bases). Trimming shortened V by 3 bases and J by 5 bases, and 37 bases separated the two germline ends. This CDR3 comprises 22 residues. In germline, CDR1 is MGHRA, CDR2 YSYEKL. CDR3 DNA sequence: TGCGCCAGCAGCCAGGGCCCGGCTACACGGGGACTTTCAGCTTACACGGGGACTGAAGCTTTCTTT. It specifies CASSQGPATRGLSAYTGTEAFF.

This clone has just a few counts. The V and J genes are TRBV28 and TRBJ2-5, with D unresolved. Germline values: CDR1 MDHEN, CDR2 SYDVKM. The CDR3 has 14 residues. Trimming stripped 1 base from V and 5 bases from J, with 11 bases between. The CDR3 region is CASSLFGLEETQYF. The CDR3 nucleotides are TGTGCCAGCAGTTTATTCGGGTTAGAGGAGACCCAGTACTTC.

For the CDR3, the DNA is TGCGCCAGCAGCCCGAGCGGGAGAAGTGTCTATGAGCAGTTCTTC. This sequence encodes CASSPSGRSVYEQFF. This chain links TRBV5-1 with TRBJ2-1; 8 positions agree with TRBD2. Germline CDR1 and CDR2: SGHRS and YFSETQ. CDR3 length: 15 amino acids. V dropped 4 bases and J dropped 8; count of bases not matched to a gene: 11.

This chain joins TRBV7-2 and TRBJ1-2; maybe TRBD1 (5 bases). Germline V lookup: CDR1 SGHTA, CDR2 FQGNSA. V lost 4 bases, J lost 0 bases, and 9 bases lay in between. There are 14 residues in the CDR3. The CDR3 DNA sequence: TGTGCCAGCAGCTCTCCAGGGTCTAACTATGGCTACACCTTC. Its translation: CASSSPGSNYGYTF.

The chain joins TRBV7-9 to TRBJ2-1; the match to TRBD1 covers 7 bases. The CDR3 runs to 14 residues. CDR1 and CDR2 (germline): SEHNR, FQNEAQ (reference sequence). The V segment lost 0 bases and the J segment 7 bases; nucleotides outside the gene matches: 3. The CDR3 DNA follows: TGTGCCAGCAGCTTAGCGACAGGGAAGAATGAGCAGTTCTTC. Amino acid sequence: CASSLATGKNEQFF.

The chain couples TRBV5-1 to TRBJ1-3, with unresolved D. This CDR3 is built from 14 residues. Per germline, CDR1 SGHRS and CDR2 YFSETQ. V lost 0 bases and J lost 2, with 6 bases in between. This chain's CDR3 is CASSLGQAGNTIYF. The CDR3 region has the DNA TGCGCCAGCAGCTTGGGCCAGGCTGGAAACACCATATATTTT.

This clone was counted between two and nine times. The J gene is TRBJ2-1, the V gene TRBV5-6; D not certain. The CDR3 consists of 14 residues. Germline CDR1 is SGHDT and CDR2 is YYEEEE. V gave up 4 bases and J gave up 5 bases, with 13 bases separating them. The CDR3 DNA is TGTGCCAGCAGCCGATACGCTAACGACAATGAGCAGTTCTTC. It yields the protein CASSRYANDNEQFF.

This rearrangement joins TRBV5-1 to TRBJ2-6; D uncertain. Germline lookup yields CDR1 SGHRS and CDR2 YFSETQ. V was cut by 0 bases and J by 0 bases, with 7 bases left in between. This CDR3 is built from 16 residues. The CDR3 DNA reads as TGCGCCAGCAGCTTGGGGCAGGCCTCTGGGGCCAACGTCCTGACTTTC. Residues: CASSLGQASGANVLTF.

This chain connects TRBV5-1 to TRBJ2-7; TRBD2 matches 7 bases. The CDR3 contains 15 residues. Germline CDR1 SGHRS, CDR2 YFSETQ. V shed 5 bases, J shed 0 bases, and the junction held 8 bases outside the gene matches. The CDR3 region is CASRAGRISSYEQYF. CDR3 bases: TGCGCCAGCAGAGCGGGACGGATCTCCTCCTACGAGCAGTACTTC.

The CDR3 nucleotides read TGTGCCAGCAGCTTGGGGCTAGCGGGAACCTACAATGAGCAGTTCTTC. Its translation is CASSLGLAGTYNEQFF. The chain has TRBV5-6 and TRBJ2-1, with 9 bases identical to TRBD2. In germline, CDR1 is SGHDT, CDR2 YYEEEE. This CDR3 spans 16 amino acids. Trimming at V came to 0 bases and at J to 2 bases, leaving 3 bases not matched to a gene.

The CDR3 DNA reads TGTGCCAGCAGCCCTAGCGGGAGCTTCGAGCAGTACGTC. Translation: CASSPSGSFEQYV. The V and J genes are TRBV27 and TRBJ2-7, with 10 positions matching TRBD2. The CDR3 sequence is 13 residues long. V was clipped by 6 bases and J by 6 bases; unmatched bases: 5. Germline-derived CDR1 and CDR2 are MNHEY and SMNVEV (reference sequence).

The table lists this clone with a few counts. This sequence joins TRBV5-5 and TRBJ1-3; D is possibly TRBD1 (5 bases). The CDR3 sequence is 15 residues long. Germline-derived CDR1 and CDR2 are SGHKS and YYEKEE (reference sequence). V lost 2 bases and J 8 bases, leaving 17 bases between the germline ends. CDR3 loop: CASSFLGRAVDTIYF. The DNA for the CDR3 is TGTGCCAGCAGCTTCTTGGGCAGGGCTGTAGACACCATATATTTT.

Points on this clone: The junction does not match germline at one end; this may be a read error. The CDR3 spells CASSLGFGLPHEQYF. CDR3 in DNA: TGTGCTAGCAGCTTAGGGTTCGGGTTACCCCACGAGCAGTACTTC. V is TRBV7-7 and J is TRBJ2-7; the D is unclear. Germline CDR1 reads SSHAT; CDR2 reads FNYEAQ (reference sequence). This CDR3 spans 15 amino acids.